The 8 T cell receptor beta chains reported below all come from one sample, sequenced in a study of cytomegalovirus exposure and HLA in healthy donors. PCR employed 60 Vbeta and 13 Jbeta primers. Produced via immunoSEQ multiplex PCR; TCRdb's table is partial and in-frame only. Of about 120,000 clones in the sample, 74% were seen once. Sequenced material: PBMCs. Receptors originate from a man aged 30-40 years in good health and CMV-seropositive.

J is TRBJ2-5 and V is TRBV28, with TRBD1 matching 7 bases. V was pared by 2 bases and J by 7 bases, with 4 bases of the junction left unmatched. The CDR3 has 13 amino acids. Germline CDR1 and CDR2: MDHEN and SYDVKM. The CDR3 sequence is CASSLDRVRTQYF. The CDR3 bases are TGTGCCAGCAGTTTAGACAGGGTACGGACCCAGTACTTC.

The chain recombines TRBV19 with TRBJ1-5, with TRBD1 as a possible D gene (5 bases). The CDR3 spans 13 residues. Germline V gene data show CDR1 as LNHDA and CDR2 as SQIVND (reference sequence). Trimming removed 2 bases from V and 7 bases from J, with 9 bases in between. This CDR3 reads CASSILGGQPQHF. The DNA of the CDR3 is TGTGCCAGTAGTATATTGGGGGGGCAGCCCCAGCATTTT. The full variable domain, its missing parts supplied by reference TRBV19 and TRBJ1-5, is DGGITQSPKYLFRKEGQNVTLSCEQNLNHDAMYWYRQDPGQGLRLIYYSQIVNDFQKGDIAEGYSVSREKKESFPLTVTSAQKNPTAFYLCASSILGGQPQHFGDGTRLSIL.

V is TRBV6-1 and J is TRBJ2-7; perhaps TRBD1 as D (6 bases). The V end was cut by 4 bases, the J end by 0 bases, with 10 bases between. The CDR3 length is 14 residues. Germline values: CDR1 MNHNS, CDR2 SASEGT. Here the CDR3 DNA reads TGTGCCAGCAGTGCAGGGGAGAGCTCCTACGAGCAGTACTTC. It codes for CASSAGESSYEQYF.

The rearrangement links TRBV7-2 to TRBJ2-2; D possibly corresponds to TRBD1 (5 bases). This CDR3 has 14 amino acids. V lost 5 bases to trimming and J lost 3 bases, with 10 bases between them. Germline V CDR1 and CDR2: SGHTA, FQGNSA. The CDR3, as DNA: TGTGCCAGCAGCCAAAGACAGTACACCGGGGAGCTGTTTTTT. Residues: CASSQRQYTGELFF.

This clone occurred a few times. The chain employs TRBV4-3 and TRBJ1-4, with 8 nucleotides matching TRBD1. CDR1 LGHNA and CDR2 YSLEER come from the germline V gene. This CDR3 region has 16 residues. The trim removed 0 bases at V and 7 bases at J, leaving 7 bases unmatched. CDR3 DNA: TGCGCCAGCAGCCAAGATCTACGACAGGGGTTTGAAAAACTGTTTTTT. This translates into CASSQDLRQGFEKLFF.

The V and J genes are TRBV9 and TRBJ1-4; D gene uncertain. Germline lookup yields CDR1 SGDLS and CDR2 YYNGEE. V lost 0 bases and J lost 7, with 4 bases in between. The CDR3 sequence is 12 residues long. CDR3 residues: CASSVDGEKLFF. The DNA for the CDR3 is TGTGCCAGCAGCGTAGACGGTGAAAAACTGTTTTTT. Based on the CDR3 plus reference TRBV9 and TRBJ1-4, the full variable domain is DSGVTQTPKHLITATGQRVTLRCSPRSGDLSVYWYQQSLDQGLQFLIQYYNGEERAKGNILERFSAQQFPDLHSELNLSSLELGDSALYFCASSVDGEKLFFGSGTQLSVL.

This rearrangement joins TRBV15 to TRBJ2-3, with D possibly being TRBD1 (5 bases). Germline loops: CDR1 LNHNV, CDR2 YYDKDF (reference sequence). V lost 0 bases and J lost 2, with 15 bases in between. This CDR3 comprises 17 residues. The CDR3 sequence is CATSRDRVQGYTDTQYF. The CDR3, as DNA: TGTGCCACCAGCAGAGATCGGGTCCAGGGTTACACAGATACGCAGTATTTT.

The chain employs TRBV27 and TRBJ1-6; 7 bases agree with TRBD1. Germline CDR1 reads MNHEY; CDR2 reads SMNVEV (reference sequence). The CDR3 totals 14 residues. V lost 5 bases, J lost 10 bases, and 8 bases stayed unmatched. This CDR3 is CASSTRQGISPLHF. CDR3 DNA sequence: TGTGCCAGCAGTACCAGACAGGGTATCTCACCCCTCCACTTT.